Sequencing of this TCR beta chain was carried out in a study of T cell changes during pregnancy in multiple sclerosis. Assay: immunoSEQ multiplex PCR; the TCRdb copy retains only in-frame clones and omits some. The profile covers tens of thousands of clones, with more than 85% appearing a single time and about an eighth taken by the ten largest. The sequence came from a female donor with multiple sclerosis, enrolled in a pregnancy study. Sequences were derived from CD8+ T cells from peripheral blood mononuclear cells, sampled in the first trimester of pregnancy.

CDR3 sequence reads: CASSVVSGYEAFF. For the CDR3, the DNA is TGTGCCAGCAGCGTAGTTTCGGGGTATGAAGCTTTCTTT. The rearrangement links TRBV9 to TRBJ1-1, with D unresolved. The CDR3 spans 13 residues. Deletions cut 0 bases from V and 7 bases from J, with 10 bases between. Germline V gene lookup returns CDR1 SGDLS and CDR2 YYNGEE.